The 26 T cell receptor beta chains listed next were all sequenced from one sample in a study of lymphopenia after photon versus proton radiotherapy. The table came from immunoSEQ multiplex PCR; TCRdb's copy has only in-frame clones and leaves some out. The sample yields 150,000 to 200,000 clones, more than 85% seen once. Sequencing was performed on peripheral blood, taken from a patient treated with photon-based radiotherapy. These receptors all stem from a man aged 45-65 years with gastric cancer.

The chain has TRBV11-2 and TRBJ2-2; possible D gene TRBD1, 6 bases. The V gene lost 2 bases and the J gene lost 4 bases, with 11 bases spanning the gap. The germline V gene has CDR1 SGHAT and CDR2 FQNNGV. The length of the CDR3 is 15 residues. CDR3 protein: CASSLSGGSTGELFF. The DNA of the CDR3 is TGTGCCAGCAGCTTAAGTGGGGGCTCCACCGGGGAGCTGTTTTTT.

V usage is TRBV5-8 and J usage is TRBJ2-1, with 13 positions matching TRBD2. CDR1 SGHTS and CDR2 YDEGEE come from the germline V gene. The CDR3 totals 16 residues. The J segment lost 12 bases and the V segment lost 0 bases, leaving 9 bases of the junction unmatched. The CDR3 bases are TGTGCCAGCAGCTTGGCCGGGACTAGCGGGACTCCTCCGCAGTTCTTC. Protein sequence: CASSLAGTSGTPPQFF.

Only a few counts were recorded for this clone. The chain joins TRBV19 to TRBJ1-3; possible D gene TRBD1, 5 bases. The CDR3 runs 14 residues. V was trimmed by 6 bases and J by 7 bases, leaving 16 bases between them. The V gene's germline CDR1 is LNHDA and CDR2 SQIVND (reference sequence). Here the CDR3 reads CASRGGTLGNTIYF. The CDR3 DNA follows: TGTGCCAGTAGAGGCGGGACCCTTGGGAACACCATATATTTT. Full variable domain (remainder filled in from reference TRBV19 and TRBJ1-3): DGGITQSPKYLFRKEGQNVTLSCEQNLNHDAMYWYRQDPGQGLRLIYYSQIVNDFQKGDIAEGYSVSREKKESFPLTVTSAQKNPTAFYLCASRGGTLGNTIYFGEGSWLTVV.

The rearrangement uses TRBV5-1 and TRBJ2-1; D ambiguous. CDR3 length: 13 amino acids. In germline, CDR1 is SGHRS, CDR2 YFSETQ. Trimming shortened V by 0 bases and J by 9 bases, and 10 bases separated the two germline ends. In nucleotides, the CDR3 is TGCGCCAGCAGCTTGGATCTGTCCTTTGAGCAGTTCTTC. This gives the protein CASSLDLSFEQFF. The full variable domain, its missing parts supplied by reference TRBV5-1 and TRBJ2-1, is KAGVTQTPRYLIKTRGQQVTLSCSPISGHRSVSWYQQTPGQGLQFLFEYFSETQRNKGNFPGRFSGRQFSNSRSEMNVSTLELGDSALYLCASSLDLSFEQFFGPGTRLTVL.

This clone was picked up one time. The J gene is TRBJ2-7, the V gene TRBV4-3, with 7 bases aligning to TRBD2. J lost 7 bases, V lost 5 bases, and 8 bases had no gene match. In germline, CDR1 is LGHNA, CDR2 YSLEER. The CDR3 contains 13 residues. Here the CDR3 reads CASSKVAGREQYF. The CDR3 DNA follows: TGCGCCAGCAGCAAAGTAGCGGGTCGGGAGCAGTACTTC.

The V call is TRBV23-1, the J call TRBJ2-7, with TRBD1 matching 8 bases. TRBV23-1 is assigned to the ORF class and has an uncertain function. J lost 4 bases, V lost 0 bases, and 11 bases had no gene match. CDR3 size: 17 residues. The CDR3 DNA is TGCGCCAGCAGTCAATCGGGCAAGGGGGACAGGCCTTACGAGCAGTACTTC. Its protein product is CASSQSGKGDRPYEQYF.

The sample holds one count of this clone. The rearrangement links TRBV28 to TRBJ1-1, with TRBD1 matching 8 bases. J gave up 3 bases and V 4 bases, and 10 bases lay outside the gene matches. The CDR3 is 16 amino acids. CDR1 and CDR2 (germline): MDHEN, SYDVKM. The CDR3 loop reads CASSSTNRGWDTEAFF. CDR3 bases: TGTGCCAGCAGTTCGACCAACAGGGGGTGGGACACTGAAGCTTTCTTT.

The J gene is TRBJ2-7, the V gene TRBV15, with unresolved D. CDR3 length: 15 amino acids. Germline-derived CDR1 and CDR2 are LNHNV and YYDKDF (reference sequence). V was pared by 0 bases and J by 5 bases, with 14 bases between. The CDR3 sequence: CATSRDLKGPHEQYF. CDR3 coding DNA: TGTGCCACCAGCAGAGATCTGAAGGGTCCCCACGAGCAGTACTTC.

The rearrangement links TRBV2 to TRBJ1-2; D is uncertain. V gave up 1 base and J gave up 4 bases, with 7 bases separating them. The length of the CDR3 is 13 residues. Germline V gene sequence: CDR1 SNHLY, CDR2 FYNNEI. The CDR3 loop is CASSEVNSYGYTF. As DNA, the CDR3 is TGTGCCAGCAGTGAAGTTAACAGCTATGGCTACACCTTC.

The chain is built from TRBV10-3 and TRBJ1-1; TRBD1 agrees at 9 bases. CDR1 and CDR2 (germline): ENHRY, SYGVKD. There are 18 residues in the CDR3. The V and J ends lost 0 bases and 8 bases, in that order; junction bases with no gene match: 16. CDR3: CAISESGTGLRRRLEAFF. The CDR3 DNA sequence: TGTGCCATCAGTGAGTCAGGGACAGGGTTGCGTAGACGGCTGGAAGCTTTCTTT.

The J gene is TRBJ1-2, the V gene TRBV5-1; TRBD1 agrees at 7 bases. This CDR3 is built from 14 residues. CDR1 SGHRS and CDR2 YFSETQ come from the germline V gene. Trimming at V came to 4 bases and at J to 4 bases, leaving 7 bases not matched to a gene. The CDR3 reads CASSGGQSGYGYTF. Written as DNA, the CDR3 is TGCGCCAGCAGCGGGGGACAGTCCGGCTATGGCTACACCTTC.

The V call is TRBV5-1, the J call TRBJ2-7; no definite D call. Looked up from germline, CDR1 is SGHRS and CDR2 is YFSETQ. The V and J ends lost 0 bases and 0 bases respectively, with 13 bases between them. The CDR3 has 16 residues. CDR3 loop: CASSLVATPSSYEQYF. As DNA, the CDR3 is TGCGCCAGCAGCTTGGTTGCGACCCCAAGCTCCTACGAGCAGTACTTC. The variable domain in full, completed from reference TRBV5-1 and TRBJ2-7, reads KAGVTQTPRYLIKTRGQQVTLSCSPISGHRSVSWYQQTPGQGLQFLFEYFSETQRNKGNFPGRFSGRQFSNSRSEMNVSTLELGDSALYLCASSLVATPSSYEQYFGPGTRLTVT.

This clone came up a few times. V usage is TRBV5-1 and J usage is TRBJ2-1; 10 bases match TRBD2. The junction had 10 bases not matched to a gene; V was cut back by 4 bases and J by 9 bases. From germline, CDR1 is SGHRS and CDR2 YFSETQ. This CDR3 has 15 residues. CDR3 sequence: CASSRGLAPSGEQFF. In DNA form, the CDR3 reads TGCGCCAGCAGCAGGGGACTAGCGCCCTCGGGTGAGCAGTTCTTC.

The genes are TRBV7-2 and TRBJ2-3; D uncertain. The CDR3 is made up of 15 amino acids. CDR1 is SGHTA, CDR2 FQGNSA, per germline. V lost 5 bases and J 4 bases, leaving 16 bases between the germline ends. The CDR3 sequence is CASSLYAVKPDTQYF. For the CDR3, the DNA is TGTGCCAGCAGCCTTTATGCGGTGAAGCCAGATACGCAGTATTTT.

The chain is built from TRBV20-1 and TRBJ2-3; D call uncertain. The germline V gene has CDR1 DFQATT and CDR2 SNEGSKA (reference sequence). The CDR3 covers 11 residues. The V end was cut by 6 bases, the J end by 0 bases, with 4 bases between. The CDR3 DNA is TGCAGTGCAAGAAGCACAGATACGCAGTATTTT. Translated, it gives CSARSTDTQYF.

The chain employs TRBV7-8 and TRBJ2-7; no reliable D call. Germline V gives CDR1 SGHVS, CDR2 FQNEAQ. Trimming stripped 1 base from V and 5 bases from J, with 9 bases between. CDR3 size: 13 residues. CDR3 in amino acids: CASSLVVSHEQYF. The CDR3, as DNA: TGTGCCAGCAGCTTAGTCGTATCCCACGAGCAGTACTTC.

The J gene is TRBJ2-3, the V gene TRBV29-1; 12 nucleotides line up with TRBD2. CDR1 and CDR2 from the germline V gene are SQVTM and ANQGSEA. The CDR3 runs 14 residues. V was clipped by 7 bases and J by 6 bases; unmatched bases: 8. For the CDR3, the DNA is TGCAGCGCTGGGCTAGCGGGAGGGCCTGATACGCAGTATTTT. It encodes CSAGLAGGPDTQYF.

The rearrangement uses TRBV2 and TRBJ1-4; D is uncertain. This CDR3 comprises 15 residues. CDR1 and CDR2 from the germline V gene are SNHLY and FYNNEI. Trimming removed 2 bases at V and 0 bases at J, with 7 bases between. This CDR3 reads CASSEMGATNEKLFF. The CDR3 bases are TGTGCCAGCAGTGAAATGGGTGCAACTAATGAAAAACTGTTTTTT.

J is TRBJ2-6 and V is TRBV11-2, with D uncertain. V gave up 4 bases and J gave up 2 bases, with 9 bases separating them. This CDR3 comprises 15 residues. CDR1 and CDR2 (germline): SGHAT, FQNNGV. The CDR3, as DNA: TGTGCCAGCAGCTCGGTTCCCGCTGGGGCCAACGTCCTGACTTTC. It codes for CASSSVPAGANVLTF.

The DNA of the CDR3 is TGTGCCAGCAGTTACTCAAAGGGGGGAGAGTTCGGTGAAGCTTTCTTT. It encodes CASSYSKGGEFGEAFF. The chain combines TRBV6-6 with TRBJ1-1; D may be TRBD1 (6 bases). V lost 0 bases and J 7 bases, leaving 18 bases between the germline ends. The CDR3 runs 16 residues. The germline CDR1 and CDR2 sequences are MNHNY and SVGAGI (reference sequence).

The chain couples TRBV5-1 to TRBJ2-2; 7 bases are a match to TRBD2. CDR3 length: 20 residues. V shed 4 bases, J shed 3 bases, and the junction held 21 bases outside the gene matches. The germline gives CDR1 SGHRS, CDR2 YFSETQ. The CDR3 is CASSQIPASAYRGDTGELFF. The CDR3, as DNA: TGCGCCAGCAGCCAAATTCCGGCTAGCGCCTACCGGGGGGACACCGGGGAGCTGTTTTTT.

V gene TRBV27 combines with J gene TRBJ1-2; the match to TRBD1 covers 7 bases. CDR3 size: 16 residues. The V gene end was trimmed by 5 bases and the J gene end by 7 bases; junction bases not matched to a gene: 16. Germline V gene data show CDR1 as MNHEY and CDR2 as SMNVEV (reference sequence). CDR3 sequence (DNA): TGTGCCAGCAGTCCCGGGCAGGGGGGGTGGCGTATTGGCTACACCTTC. Residues: CASSPGQGGWRIGYTF.

The chain combines TRBV18 with TRBJ2-7; D is unresolved. Germline CDR1 and CDR2: KGHSH and LQKENI. This CDR3 region has 15 residues. The V gene lost 0 bases and the J gene lost 2 bases, with 11 bases spanning the gap. The CDR3 DNA is TGTGCCAGCTCACCACCGGCCCCGGAGCCCTACGAGCAGTACTTC. It specifies CASSPPAPEPYEQYF.

The chain is built from TRBV18 and TRBJ1-1; a weak D match, TRBD1 (6 bases). The CDR3 spans 13 residues. The ends were cut back, 5 bases at V and 1 base at J, with 8 bases in the middle. Germline lookup yields CDR1 KGHSH and CDR2 LQKENI. The CDR3 bases are TGTGCCAGCTCAACGGACAGGAACACTGAAGCTTTCTTT. Protein sequence: CASSTDRNTEAFF.

The chain recombines TRBV6-1 with TRBJ2-1, with D maybe TRBD1 (6 bases). V dropped 7 bases and J dropped 6 bases, with 16 bases sitting between them. This CDR3 has 14 amino acids. Per the germline V gene, CDR1 is MNHNS and CDR2 is SASEGT. The CDR3 DNA reads TGTGCCAGCATTACGGACAGACACCTCAATGAGCAGTTCTTC. Protein: CASITDRHLNEQFF.

This rearrangement joins TRBV5-1 to TRBJ1-3; 7 nucleotides line up with TRBD1. Unmatched junction bases numbered 4, after V lost 3 bases and J lost 4 bases. In germline, CDR1 is SGHRS, CDR2 YFSETQ. The CDR3 has 14 residues. Here the CDR3 DNA reads TGCGCCAGCAGCTATACAGGGGTAGGAAACACCATATATTTT. It encodes CASSYTGVGNTIYF.